This is a list of T cell receptor beta chains from one sample in a study of chemoradiotherapy in HPV16-positive cancers. The data were produced by immunoSEQ multiplex PCR, yet TCRdb's version contains in-frame clones alone and is incomplete. The profile covers about 16,000 clones, with roughly two thirds appearing a single time and roughly 8% taken by the ten largest. The specimen was tumor tissue, collected from a patient who underwent chemoradiotherapy. Receptors originate from a human donor with HPV-associated anogenital cancer. The conserved cysteine and the conserved F or W are not part of the CDR3 here.

v_gene	j_gene	CDR3aa
TRBV18	TRBJ1-6	ASSPRSSSYNSPLH
TRBV6-6	TRBJ1-4	ASSYRSSGEKLF
TRBV6-6	TRBJ1-1	ASSHTNKAF
TRBV5-1	TRBJ2-6	ASSTGQPVNSGANVLT
TRBV6-5	TRBJ1-1	ASTNRQGLEAF
TRBV6-1	TRBJ1-5	ASSEYRGQPQH
TRBV5-1	TRBJ2-1	ASSLGLAGPYNEQF
TRBV11-2	TRBJ1-5	ASSVDRNQPQH
TRBV2	TRBJ2-5	ASSEAFASGEETQY
TRBV27	TRBJ2-7	ASSLFSGGATKSYEQY
TRBV5-1	TRBJ2-3	ASSRGTGTTDTQY
TRBV5-6	TRBJ1-4	ASSFGQGATNEKLF
TRBV14	TRBJ2-1	ASSQLSNSYNEQF
TRBV10-3	TRBJ2-3	ATSSGRDGDTQY
TRBV19	TRBJ1-3	ATNRGSGNTIY
TRBV5-1	TRBJ1-1	ASSFPDREGGAF
TRBV5-1	TRBJ2-7	ASSLEPKFSYEQY
TRBV5-4	TRBJ2-5	ASTLGGKETQY
TRBV5-1	TRBJ2-5	ASSWGLAGGQETQY
TRBV18	TRBJ1-2	ASSPSTRTGRGYT
TRBV5-4	TRBJ1-2	ASSLVGVQGLGGYT
TRBV7-9	TRBJ1-1	ASSLWTGGGNTEAF
TRBV7-7	TRBJ2-3	ASSLAGVGDTQY
TRBV14	TRBJ1-1	ASSQDVGQAF